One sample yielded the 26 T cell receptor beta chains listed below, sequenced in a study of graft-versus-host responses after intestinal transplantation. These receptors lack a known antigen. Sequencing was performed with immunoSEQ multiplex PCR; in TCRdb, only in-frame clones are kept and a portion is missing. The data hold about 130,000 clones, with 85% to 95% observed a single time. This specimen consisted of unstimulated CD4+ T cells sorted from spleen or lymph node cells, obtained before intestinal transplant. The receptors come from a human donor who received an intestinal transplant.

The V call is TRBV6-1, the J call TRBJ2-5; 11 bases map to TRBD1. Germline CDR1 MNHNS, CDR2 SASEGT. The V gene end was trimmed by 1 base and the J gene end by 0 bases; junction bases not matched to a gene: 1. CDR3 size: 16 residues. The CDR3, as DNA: TGTGCCAGCAGTGAAGGGGACAGGGGGTACCAAGAGACCCAGTACTTC. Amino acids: CASSEGDRGYQETQYF.

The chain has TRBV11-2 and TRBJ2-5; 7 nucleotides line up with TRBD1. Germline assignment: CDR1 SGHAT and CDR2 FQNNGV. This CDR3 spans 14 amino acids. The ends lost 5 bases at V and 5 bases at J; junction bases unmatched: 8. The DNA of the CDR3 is TGTGCCAGCAGCCCCCGGACAGGATTCGAGACCCAGTACTTC. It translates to CASSPRTGFETQYF.

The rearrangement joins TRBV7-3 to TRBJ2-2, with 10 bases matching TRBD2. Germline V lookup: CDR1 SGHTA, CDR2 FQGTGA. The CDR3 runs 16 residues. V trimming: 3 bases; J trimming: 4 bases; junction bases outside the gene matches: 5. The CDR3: CASSLTSGLSTGELFF. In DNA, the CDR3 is TGTGCCAGCAGCTTGACTAGCGGGCTTAGCACCGGGGAGCTGTTTTTT.

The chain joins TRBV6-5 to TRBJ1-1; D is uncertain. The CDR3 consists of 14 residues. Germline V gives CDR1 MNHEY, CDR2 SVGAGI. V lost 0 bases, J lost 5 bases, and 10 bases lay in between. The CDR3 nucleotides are TGTGCCAGCAGTTACTCGATGTCGGAGACTGAAGCTTTCTTT. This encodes CASSYSMSETEAFF.

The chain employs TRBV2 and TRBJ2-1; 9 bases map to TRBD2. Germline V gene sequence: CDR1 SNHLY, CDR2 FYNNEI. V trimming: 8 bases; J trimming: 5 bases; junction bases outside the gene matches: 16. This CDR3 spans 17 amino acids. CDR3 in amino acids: CASQVGSSGVEDNEQFF. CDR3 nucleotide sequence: TGTGCCAGCCAAGTGGGGTCTAGCGGGGTGGAGGACAATGAGCAGTTCTTC.

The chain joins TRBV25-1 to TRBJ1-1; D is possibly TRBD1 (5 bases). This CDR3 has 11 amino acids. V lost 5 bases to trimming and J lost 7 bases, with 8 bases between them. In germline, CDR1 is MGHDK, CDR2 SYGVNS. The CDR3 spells CASSRGFEAFF. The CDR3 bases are TGTGCCAGCAGTCGGGGGTTTGAAGCTTTCTTT.

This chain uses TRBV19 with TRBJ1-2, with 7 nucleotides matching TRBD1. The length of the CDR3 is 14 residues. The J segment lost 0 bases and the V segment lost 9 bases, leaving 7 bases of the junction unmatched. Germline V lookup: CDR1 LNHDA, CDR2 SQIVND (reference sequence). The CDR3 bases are TGTGCCAGCCGGGACAGCTACACTAACTATGGCTACACCTTC. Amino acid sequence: CASRDSYTNYGYTF. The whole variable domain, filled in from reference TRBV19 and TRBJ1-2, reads DGGITQSPKYLFRKEGQNVTLSCEQNLNHDAMYWYRQDPGQGLRLIYYSQIVNDFQKGDIAEGYSVSREKKESFPLTVTSAQKNPTAFYLCASRDSYTNYGYTFGSGTRLTVV.

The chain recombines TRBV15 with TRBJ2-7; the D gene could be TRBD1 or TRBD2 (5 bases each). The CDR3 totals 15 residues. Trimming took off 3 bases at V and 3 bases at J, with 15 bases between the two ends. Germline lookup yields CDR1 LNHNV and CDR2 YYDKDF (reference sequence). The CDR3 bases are TGTGCCACCAGCAGTGACCCGGGGCAGGGCTACGAGCAGTACTTC. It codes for CATSSDPGQGYEQYF.

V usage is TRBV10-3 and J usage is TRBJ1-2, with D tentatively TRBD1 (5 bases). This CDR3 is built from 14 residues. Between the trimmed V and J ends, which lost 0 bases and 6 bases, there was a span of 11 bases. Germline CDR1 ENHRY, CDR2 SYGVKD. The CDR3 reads CAISESGLSDGYTF. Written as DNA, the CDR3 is TGTGCCATCAGTGAGTCGGGACTCTCCGATGGCTACACCTTC.

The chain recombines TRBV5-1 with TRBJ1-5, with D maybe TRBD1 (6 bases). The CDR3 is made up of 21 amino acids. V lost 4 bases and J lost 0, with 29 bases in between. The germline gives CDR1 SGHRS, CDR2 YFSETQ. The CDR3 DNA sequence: TGCGCCAGCAGCCCCCCGCTGGAAGGCTCAGGGACACTCTTTAGCAATCAGCCCCAGCATTTT. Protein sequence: CASSPPLEGSGTLFSNQPQHF.

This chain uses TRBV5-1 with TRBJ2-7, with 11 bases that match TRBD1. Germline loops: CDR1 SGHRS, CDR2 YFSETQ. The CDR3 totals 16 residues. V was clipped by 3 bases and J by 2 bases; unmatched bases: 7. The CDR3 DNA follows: TGCGCCAGCAGCTCCGGGACAGGGGGGTTCGCCTACGAGCAGTACTTC. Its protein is CASSSGTGGFAYEQYF.

Here the CDR3 DNA reads TGTGCCAGTAGTCGGGACAGGGGGGGTTACGAGCAGTACTTC. Residues: CASSRDRGGYEQYF. The chain uses TRBV19 and TRBJ2-7, with 11 bases lining up with TRBD1. Germline V lookup: CDR1 LNHDA, CDR2 SQIVND (reference sequence). V shed 5 bases, J shed 4 bases, and the junction held 4 bases outside the gene matches. The CDR3 totals 14 residues.

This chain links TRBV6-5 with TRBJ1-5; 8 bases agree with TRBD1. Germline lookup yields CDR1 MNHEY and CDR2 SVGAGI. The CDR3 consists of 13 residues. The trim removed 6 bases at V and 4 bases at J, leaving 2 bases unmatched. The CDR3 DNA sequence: TGTGCCAGCAGCTGGGACAGGAATCAGCCCCAGCATTTT. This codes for CASSWDRNQPQHF.

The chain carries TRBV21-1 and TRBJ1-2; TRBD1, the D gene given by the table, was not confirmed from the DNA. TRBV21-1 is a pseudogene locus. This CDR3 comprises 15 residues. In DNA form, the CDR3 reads TGTGCCAGCAGCAAGGGGGACAGGCTCATCTATGGCTACACCTTC. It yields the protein CASSKGDRLIYGYTF.

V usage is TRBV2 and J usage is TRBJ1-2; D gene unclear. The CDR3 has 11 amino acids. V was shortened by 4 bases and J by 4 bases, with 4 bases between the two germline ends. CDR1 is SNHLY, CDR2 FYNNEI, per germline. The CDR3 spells CASSGGYGYTF. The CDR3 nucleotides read TGTGCCAGCAGTGGGGGCTATGGCTACACCTTC. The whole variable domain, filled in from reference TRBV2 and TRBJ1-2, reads EPEVTQTPSHQVTQMGQEVILRCVPISNHLYFYWYRQILGQKVEFLVSFYNNEISEKSEIFDDQFSVERPDGSNFTLKIRSTKLEDSAMYFCASSGGYGYTFGSGTRLTVV.

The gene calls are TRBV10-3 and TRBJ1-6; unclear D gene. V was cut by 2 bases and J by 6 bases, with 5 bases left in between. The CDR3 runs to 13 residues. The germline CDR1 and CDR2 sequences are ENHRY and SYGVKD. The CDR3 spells CAISEGFNSPLHF. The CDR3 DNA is TGTGCCATCAGTGAGGGTTTTAATTCACCCCTCCACTTT.

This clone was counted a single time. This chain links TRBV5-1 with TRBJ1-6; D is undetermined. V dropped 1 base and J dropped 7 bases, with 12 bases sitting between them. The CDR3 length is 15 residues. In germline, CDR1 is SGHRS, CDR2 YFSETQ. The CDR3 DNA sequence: TGCGCCAGCAGCTTGCCCCGGGGTCCCAATTCACCCCTCCACTTT. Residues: CASSLPRGPNSPLHF.

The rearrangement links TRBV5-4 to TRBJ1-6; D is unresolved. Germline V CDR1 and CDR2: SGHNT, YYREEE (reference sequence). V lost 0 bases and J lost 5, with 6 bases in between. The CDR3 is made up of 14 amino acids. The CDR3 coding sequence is TGTGCCAGCAGCTTGGGACGGGATAATTCACCCCTCCACTTT. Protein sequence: CASSLGRDNSPLHF.

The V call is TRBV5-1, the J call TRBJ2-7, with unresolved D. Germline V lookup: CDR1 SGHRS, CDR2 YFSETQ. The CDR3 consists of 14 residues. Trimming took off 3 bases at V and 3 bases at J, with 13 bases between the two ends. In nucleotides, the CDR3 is TGCGCCAGCAGCTCCGACACGATATACTACGAGCAGTACTTC. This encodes CASSSDTIYYEQYF.

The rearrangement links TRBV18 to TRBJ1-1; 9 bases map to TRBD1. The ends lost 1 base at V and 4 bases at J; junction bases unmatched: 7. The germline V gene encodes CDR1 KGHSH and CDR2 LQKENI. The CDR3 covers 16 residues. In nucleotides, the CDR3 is TGTGCCAGCTCACCACTCGTCGGGACAGGGTTCACTGAAGCTTTCTTT. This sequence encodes CASSPLVGTGFTEAFF.

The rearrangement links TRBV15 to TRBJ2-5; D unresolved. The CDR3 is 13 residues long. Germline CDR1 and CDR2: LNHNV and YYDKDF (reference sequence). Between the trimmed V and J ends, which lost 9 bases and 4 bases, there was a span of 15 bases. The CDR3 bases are TGTGCCACGCGGCCTAATTTCGGAGAGACCCAGTACTTC. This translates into CATRPNFGETQYF.

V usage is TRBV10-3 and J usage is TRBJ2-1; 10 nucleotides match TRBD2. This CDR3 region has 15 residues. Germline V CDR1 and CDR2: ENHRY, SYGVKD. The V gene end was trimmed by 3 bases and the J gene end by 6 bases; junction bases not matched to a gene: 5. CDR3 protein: CAISDSSGRPNEQFF. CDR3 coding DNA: TGTGCCATCAGTGATTCTAGCGGGAGACCCAATGAGCAGTTCTTC.

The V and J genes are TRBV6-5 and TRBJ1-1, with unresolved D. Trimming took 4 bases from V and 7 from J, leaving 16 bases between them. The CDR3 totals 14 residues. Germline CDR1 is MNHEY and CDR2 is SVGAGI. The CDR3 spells CASSLESPLNEAFF. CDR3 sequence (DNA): TGTGCCAGCAGTTTGGAGTCCCCCCTGAATGAAGCTTTCTTT.

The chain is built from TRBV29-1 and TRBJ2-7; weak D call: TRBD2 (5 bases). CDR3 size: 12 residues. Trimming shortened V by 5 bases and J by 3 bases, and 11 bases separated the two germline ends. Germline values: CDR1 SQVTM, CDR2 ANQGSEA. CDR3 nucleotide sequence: TGCAGCGTTCCTGGTCGGGACTACGAGCAGTACTTC. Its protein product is CSVPGRDYEQYF.

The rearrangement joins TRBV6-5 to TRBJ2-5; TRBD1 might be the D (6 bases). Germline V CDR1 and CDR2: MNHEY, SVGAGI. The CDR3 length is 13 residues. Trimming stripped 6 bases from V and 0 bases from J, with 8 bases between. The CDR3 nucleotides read TGTGCCAGCAGCGGGACATACCAAGAGACCCAGTACTTC. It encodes CASSGTYQETQYF.

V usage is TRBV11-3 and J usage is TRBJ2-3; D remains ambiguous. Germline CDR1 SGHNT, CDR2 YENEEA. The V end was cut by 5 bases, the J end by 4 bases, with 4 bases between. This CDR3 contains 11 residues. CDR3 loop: CASSNADTQYF. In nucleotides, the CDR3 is TGTGCCAGCAGCAACGCAGATACGCAGTATTTT.